Listed below are T cell receptor beta chains from one sample, sequenced in a study of T-cell memory formation after mild COVID-19. Via MiXCR, TCRdb re-called the 5' RACE reads, giving one row per CDR3 protein. The sample lists around 300,000 distinct CDR3 sequences; roughly 13% were seen once. What was sequenced was PBMCs or a T cell subset sorted from them (not recorded which). These receptors originate from a man younger than 35 who had mild COVID-19 (a few samples of this study predate the infection). Cell type and time point are not known. Each CDR3 is given with its conserved first and last residue. A D gene is named only where the DNA matches it firmly. The size entry is marked missing in some rows and otherwise reads once, few, many or a size class.

v_call,d_call,j_call,clone_size,cdr3_nt,cdr3_aa
TRBV20-1,TRBD2,TRBJ2-5,few,TGCAGTGCCAGACTAGCGGGGGTGACAGAGACCCAGTACTTC,CSARLAGVTETQYF
TRBV5-1,.,TRBJ1-4,many,TGCGCCAGCAGCTTTCAGGGCCAGAATGAAAAACTGTTTTTT,CASSFQGQNEKLFF
TRBV6-2/TRBV6-3,TRBD2,TRBJ2-5,.,TGTGCCAGCAGTTACCCTGGGAGGGACGAGACCCAGTACTTC,CASSYPGRDETQYF
TRBV7-8,.,TRBJ2-7,.,TGTGCCAGCAGCTTAGAAGTTGCGCTAGTTGTATACGAGCAGTACTTC,CASSLEVALVVYEQYF
TRBV7-2,.,TRBJ1-2,many,TGTGCCAGCAGCAGGTTATTGTCAGCCGAGGGGGGCTACACCTTC,CASSRLLSAEGGYTF
TRBV12-3/TRBV12-4,TRBD1,TRBJ1-2,.,TGTGCCAGCAGTGAAAGACAGGGGGACTATGGCTACACCTTC,CASSERQGDYGYTF
TRBV20-1,TRBD1,TRBJ1-5,.,TGCAGTGCTAGAGAAAGCAGGGGGCACCAGCCCCAGCATTTT,CSARESRGHQPQHF
TRBV4-3,.,TRBJ1-6,few,TGCGCCAGCAGCCAAGATCCTAGGCAATCACCCCTCCACTTT,CASSQDPRQSPLHF
TRBV7-2,TRBD1,TRBJ1-3,.,TGTGCCAGCAGCTCCCCGTGGCAAGGGGGCAGCGACACCATATATTTT,CASSSPWQGGSDTIYF
TRBV27,.,TRBJ2-1,many,TGTGCCAGCAGTCAGGGGAGTAGAGTCAATGAGCAGTTCTTC,CASSQGSRVNEQFF
TRBV28,TRBD1,TRBJ1-1,.,TGTGCCAGCAGTCCCGGCGATAGTAGTAGGGGGCTTGAAGCTTTCTTT,CASSPGDSSRGLEAFF
TRBV28,TRBD2,TRBJ2-1,.,TGTGCCAGCAGGGCATCTCCTAGCGGGTCATACAATGAGCAGTTCTTC,CASRASPSGSYNEQFF
TRBV12-3/TRBV12-4,TRBD2,TRBJ2-3,many,TGTGCCAGCAGTTTACGTCTAGCGGGGGGGGCAGATACGCAGTATTTT,CASSLRLAGGADTQYF
TRBV6-2/TRBV6-3,.,TRBJ2-5,.,TGTGCCAGCGGGGCTCACCAACTCGGGACCCAGTACTTC,CASGAHQLGTQYF
TRBV16,.,TRBJ1-2,once,TGTGCCAGCAGCCAATACGGAGACTATGGCTACACCTTC,CASSQYGDYGYTF
TRBV12-3/TRBV12-4,.,TRBJ1-4,.,TGTGCCAGCAGTTTCGCCAATAATGAAAAACTGTTTTTT,CASSFANNEKLFF
TRBV6-5,.,TRBJ1-5,few,TGTGCCAGCAGTTACTCGATGACTTTGGGACTCAATCAGCCCCAGCATTTT,CASSYSMTLGLNQPQHF
TRBV30,.,TRBJ2-3,many,TGTGCCTGGAGTGTTCTCGAGCGGAGCTCTAGCACAGATACGCAGTATTTT,CAWSVLERSSSTDTQYF
TRBV7-4,.,TRBJ1-5,.,TGTGCCAGCAGCTTCCTCTCACCCAATCAGCCCCAGCATTTT,CASSFLSPNQPQHF
TRBV7-2,.,TRBJ1-3,.,TGTGCCAGCAGCTTGGGGATCGGCGAAGGCACCATATATTTT,CASSLGIGEGTIYF
TRBV6-6,.,TRBJ1-5,few,TGTGCCAGCAGTTACTCGACGCCGGATCAGCCCCAGCATTTT,CASSYSTPDQPQHF
TRBV11-2,.,TRBJ2-1,.,TGTGCCAGCAGCTTAGAGGGTCGGCAGGTTCACCATGAGCAGTTCTTC,CASSLEGRQVHHEQFF
TRBV19,.,TRBJ1-1,.,TGTGCCAGTAGGGCCGGAGGTCGGAACACTGAAGCTTTCTTT,CASRAGGRNTEAFF
TRBV7-9,TRBD2,TRBJ2-1,many,TGTGCCAGCAGCTCCCCTGGGACTAGCGGGGGGTCGAATCGCTACAATGAGCAGTTCTTC,CASSSPGTSGGSNRYNEQFF
TRBV20-1,.,TRBJ2-2,.,TGCAGTGCTAGATTATCCGGGCCTAACACCGGGGAGCTGTTTTTT,CSARLSGPNTGELFF
TRBV5-1,TRBD1,TRBJ2-3,few,TGCGCCAGCAGGGCCGGGACAGGGCCAGATACGCAGTATTTT,CASRAGTGPDTQYF
TRBV7-8,.,TRBJ1-1,few,TGTGCCAGCAGCTTAGTCGGCAGGGGACTCACTGAAGCTTTCTTT,CASSLVGRGLTEAFF
TRBV20-1,TRBD1,TRBJ1-4,many,TGCAGTGGGGGAACAGGGGGCGTTACAACTAATGAAAAACTGTTTTTT,CSGGTGGVTTNEKLFF
TRBV4-3,TRBD2,TRBJ2-1,.,TGCGCCAGCAGCCAAGATTCGGGGGGGTCCTACAATGAGCAGTTCTTC,CASSQDSGGSYNEQFF
TRBV11-2,.,TRBJ1-1,few,TGTGCCAGCAGCTTAGATCTGGGGACTGAAGCTTTCTTT,CASSLDLGTEAFF